This T cell receptor beta chain was captured in a study of control samples from healthy donors and cancer patients. The repertoire was sequenced with immunoSEQ multiplex PCR; TCRdb's copy has only in-frame clones and lacks some. The table shows 90,000 to 150,000 clones, with approximately 91% occurring only once. The sample holds one count of this clone. Germline loops: CDR1 SGDLS, CDR2 YYNGEE. This CDR3 has 14 residues. V was pared by 2 bases and J by 5 bases, with 8 bases between. This TCR was recovered from a woman aged 18-30 years in good health. Sequences were obtained from blood. This sequence joins TRBV9 and TRBJ1-6; a weak D match, TRBD1 (5 bases). CDR3 in DNA: TGTGCCAGCAGCGTGGGAGGGGATAATTCACCCCTCCACTTT. Protein: CASSVGGDNSPLHF.